The rows below give T cell receptor beta chains drawn from one sample of a study of cytomegalovirus exposure and HLA in healthy donors. The repertoire was sequenced with immunoSEQ multiplex PCR; TCRdb's copy has only in-frame clones and lacks some. Here the sample spans 95,000 to 100,000 clones, around 85% being singletons. Source material: PBMCs. Receptor source: a man younger than 45 in good health and CMV-seronegative. Each CDR3 is given with its conserved first and last residue. Each record gives: J gene, clone size, V gene, CDR3 protein. Clone size is not always given. Where it is, it says once, few, many or a class for expanded clones.

TRBJ2-5 | NA | TRBV19 | CASSILTGIQETQYF
TRBJ1-4 | NA | TRBV7-3 | CASRTTHRVREKLFF
TRBJ1-2 | once | TRBV6-5 | CASSYGEGTANYGYTF
TRBJ2-1 | NA | TRBV7-6 | CASSLIQGDEQFF
TRBJ1-1 | NA | TRBV6-1 | CASTSSRGGTEAFF
TRBJ2-5 | NA | TRBV7-2 | CASSSALAQETQYF
TRBJ2-7 | NA | TRBV2 | CASRSGLAGDLEGYEQYF
TRBJ2-3 | once | TRBV4-1 | CASSQEGRTDTQYF
TRBJ1-1 | NA | TRBV7-8 | CASSPPRVKGVTEAFF
TRBJ2-7 | NA | TRBV7-9 | CASSSLPRGRTYEQYF
TRBJ1-1 | NA | TRBV5-6 | CASSYSGEAFF
TRBJ2-3 | NA | TRBV5-1 | CASSLEAGVPDTQYF
TRBJ2-4 | NA | TRBV19 | CASSIAGTSVAKNIQYF
TRBJ1-4 | NA | TRBV11-2 | CASSDPNDTPRRKKLFF
TRBJ2-7 | NA | TRBV5-1 | CASSFDPGTSDYEQYF
TRBJ2-1 | NA | TRBV6-5 | CAAREPGQGQKTFF
TRBJ1-5 | NA | TRBV28 | CASRAEFSNQPQHF
TRBJ2-7 | once | TRBV28 | CASSLLAGGPRNHF
TRBJ2-7 | NA | TRBV5-6 | CASSFRSYGSKSYEQYF
TRBJ1-2 | NA | TRBV19 | CASSVGTGDYGYTF
TRBJ1-2 | NA | TRBV2 | CASTPGTGLGYTF
TRBJ2-2 | NA | TRBV18 | CASSPPGLGELFF
TRBJ1-1 | few | TRBV6-5 | CASSRDKGTEAFF
TRBJ2-3 | NA | TRBV5-4 | CASSSKRLAGLDTQYF
TRBJ1-4 | NA | TRBV28 | CASSLGDRAYEKLFF
TRBJ1-6 | NA | TRBV7-2 | CASSLAGQGYKNSPLHF
TRBJ1-1 | NA | TRBV20-1 | CSAPRNTEAFF
TRBJ1-2 | NA | TRBV16 | CASSQSGGLGYGYTF
TRBJ1-3 | once | TRBV7-2 | CASSSRTGAGNTIYF
TRBJ2-2 | NA | TRBV5-6 | CASSFGSGTGELFF
TRBJ2-1 | NA | TRBV5-1 | CASSSRQALGTNEQFF
TRBJ2-1 | NA | TRBV29-1 | CSVLGRGRANNEQFF
TRBJ2-5 | NA | TRBV7-2 | CASKGQGAFPGQETQYF
TRBJ2-3 | NA | TRBV18 | CASSSASGARGGDTQYF
TRBJ2-1 | NA | TRBV5-1 | CASSSGQGVTYNEQFF
TRBJ1-2 | few | TRBV10-3 | CAIRGAGDPYGYTF
TRBJ1-1 | NA | TRBV6-5 | CASSYPGENTEAFF
TRBJ2-1 | NA | TRBV6-5 | CASSPIRDRVSEQFF
TRBJ2-3 | NA | TRBV15 | CATSKLTLEADTQYF
TRBJ2-5 | NA | TRBV30 | CAWSRGSITQETQYF
TRBJ2-1 | NA | TRBV10-3 | CAITRGQHFSNEQFF
TRBJ2-7 | NA | TRBV6-1 | CASSDGVVARAYEQYF
TRBJ2-1 | NA | TRBV6-1 | CASSEAPRGQGGDEQFF
TRBJ2-5 | NA | TRBV9 | CASSKLAGSFQETQYF
TRBJ1-6 | NA | TRBV5-5 | CASSSAIGHNNSPLHF
TRBJ2-3 | NA | TRBV11-3 | CASSSRTSGRDTQYF
TRBJ2-1 | NA | TRBV27 | CASSFLSGALSYNEQFF
TRBJ2-5 | NA | TRBV5-6 | CASSPDFQETQYF
TRBJ1-4 | NA | TRBV6-1 | CASRDRGATNEKLFF
TRBJ2-2 | NA | TRBV7-9 | CASSDRWAGTGELFF
TRBJ2-7 | once | TRBV10-3 | CAEEERDRGTYEQYF